The 18 T cell receptor beta chains reported below all come from one sample, sequenced in a study of T cell responses to AZD1222 COVID-19 vaccine. Using immunoSEQ multiplex PCR, the repertoire was profiled, and TCRdb retains in-frame clones only, with some absent. The data show around 88,000 clones, roughly 90% seen once. Sequenced here: peripheral blood, sampled on day 0 of MenACWY control vaccination. The source of these receptors is an adult in good health.

This chain connects TRBV12-3 or TRBV12-4 to TRBJ1-5; 7 bases are a match to TRBD1. This CDR3 contains 13 residues. V dropped 7 bases and J dropped 4; count of bases not matched to a gene: 4. The DNA of the CDR3 is TGTGCCAGCACAGACAGGGCTAATCAGCCCCAGCATTTT. Translating gives CASTDRANQPQHF.

This chain links TRBV5-1 with TRBJ2-7; D not resolved. The V end lost 0 bases, the J end lost 3 bases, and 10 bases lay between the germline ends. The CDR3 loop spans 14 amino acids. CDR1 and CDR2 (germline): SGHRS, YFSETQ. CDR3 sequence (DNA): TGCGCCAGCAGCTTGGGCACAGCAAACTACGAGCAGTACTTC. Residues: CASSLGTANYEQYF.

This chain connects TRBV12-3 or TRBV12-4 to TRBJ2-7; D call uncertain. This CDR3 spans 11 amino acids. V was trimmed by 6 bases and J by 5 bases, leaving 8 bases between them. Written as DNA, the CDR3 is TGTGCCAGCAGCACGAGCGACGAGCAGTACTTC. Translating gives CASSTSDEQYF.

This clone was seen a handful of times. The chain recombines TRBV20-1 with TRBJ1-1; possible D gene TRBD1, 6 bases. The germline V gene has CDR1 DFQATT and CDR2 SNEGSKA (reference sequence). V was trimmed by 7 bases and J by 9 bases, leaving 12 bases between them. This CDR3 contains 10 residues. CDR3 coding DNA: TGCAGTGGCCAGGGGTTGCAAGCTTTCTTT. It codes for CSGQGLQAFF.

V is TRBV30 and J is TRBJ2-7, with 8 bases lining up with TRBD1. Germline V CDR1 and CDR2: GTSNPN, SVGIG (reference sequence). This CDR3 spans 12 amino acids. Losses at the gene ends were 4 bases for V and 6 bases for J; bases not matched to a gene: 5. The CDR3 region is CAWTGTGLEQYF. In DNA, the CDR3 is TGTGCCTGGACGGGGACAGGCCTCGAGCAGTACTTC. Variable domain in full (rest from reference TRBV30 and TRBJ2-7): SQTIHQWPATLVQPVGSPLSLECTVEGTSNPNLYWYRQAAGRGLQLLFYSVGIGQISSEVPQNLSASRPQDRQFILSSKKLLLSDSGFYLCAWTGTGLEQYFGPGTRLTVT.

V and J are TRBV25-1 and TRBJ1-2; D gene uncertain. V was cut by 9 bases and J by 1 base, with 15 bases left in between. The CDR3 is made up of 14 amino acids. Germline CDR1 and CDR2: MGHDK and SYGVNS. The CDR3 is CASLPNGGNYGYTF. The CDR3 DNA reads TGTGCCAGTTTACCGAACGGTGGTAACTATGGCTACACCTTC.

The V call is TRBV6-5, the J call TRBJ1-3; TRBD1 might be the D (5 bases). The V gene's germline CDR1 is MNHEY and CDR2 SVGAGI. V was trimmed by 9 bases and J by 2 bases, leaving 11 bases between them. The CDR3 runs to 13 residues. The CDR3 here is CASYQGTGNTIYF. Written as DNA, the CDR3 is TGTGCCAGTTACCAGGGAACTGGAAACACCATATATTTT.

CDR3 in DNA: TGTGCCAGCTCACCACCGGCGGGACAAGAGACCCAGTACTTC. Its protein is CASSPPAGQETQYF. The chain recombines TRBV18 with TRBJ2-5, with D perhaps matching TRBD2 (6 bases). Trimming stripped 0 bases from V and 2 bases from J, with 7 bases between. The CDR3 covers 14 residues. The germline gives CDR1 KGHSH, CDR2 LQKENI.

This clone was detected once. This chain links TRBV13 with TRBJ1-3; D unclear. Per germline, CDR1 PRHDT and CDR2 FYEKMQ (reference sequence). The V end lost 1 base, the J end lost 6 bases, and 13 bases lay between the germline ends. This CDR3 contains 15 residues. CDR3 nucleotides: TGTGCCAGCAGCTTAGCGCAGGTCCCCGAAAACACCATATATTTT. Amino acids: CASSLAQVPENTIYF.

The chain links TRBV9 to TRBJ2-2, with 7 bases matching TRBD2. Unmatched junction bases numbered 5, after V lost 0 bases and J lost 3 bases. Germline CDR1 reads SGDLS; CDR2 reads YYNGEE. This CDR3 spans 16 amino acids. For the CDR3, the DNA is TGTGCCAGCAGCGTAGCGGGGGGTGGGGACACCGGGGAGCTGTTTTTT. Protein product: CASSVAGGGDTGELFF. Together with reference TRBV9 and TRBJ2-2, the CDR3 gives the full variable domain: DSGVTQTPKHLITATGQRVTLRCSPRSGDLSVYWYQQSLDQGLQFLIQYYNGEERAKGNILERFSAQQFPDLHSELNLSSLELGDSALYFCASSVAGGGDTGELFFGEGSRLTVL.

Here the CDR3 reads CASSLTTASNYGYTF. CDR3 bases: TGTGCCAGCAGCCTGACGACAGCATCTAACTATGGCTACACCTTC. The J gene is TRBJ1-2, the V gene TRBV7-2; D may be TRBD1 (5 bases). Trimming cost V 5 bases and J 0 bases, with 13 bases left between them. CDR3 length: 15 residues. Germline CDR1 and CDR2: SGHTA and FQGNSA.

The chain couples TRBV11-2 to TRBJ2-7; D unresolved. The V gene lost 5 bases and the J gene lost 5 bases, with 7 bases spanning the gap. This CDR3 region has 11 residues. CDR1 is SGHAT and CDR2 is FQNNGV in the germline V gene. The CDR3 DNA sequence: TGTGCCAGCAGCCAGGAAGACGAGCAGTACTTC. Translation: CASSQEDEQYF.

J is TRBJ1-2 and V is TRBV6-5; no clear D gene. The CDR3 has 13 amino acids. V was pared by 6 bases and J by 0 bases, with 8 bases between. CDR1 is MNHEY and CDR2 is SVGAGI in the germline V gene. DNA of the CDR3: TGTGCCAGCAGGGGCATAGCTAACTATGGCTACACCTTC. Amino acids: CASRGIANYGYTF.

The chain recombines TRBV24-1 with TRBJ2-3; 13 nucleotides align to TRBD2. The V gene's germline CDR1 is KGHDR and CDR2 SFDVKD. This CDR3 contains 17 residues. The V gene end was trimmed by 4 bases and the J gene end by 0 bases; junction bases not matched to a gene: 3. The CDR3 loop is CATSDRGLAGSTDTQYF. Written as DNA, the CDR3 is TGTGCCACCAGTGACCGGGGACTAGCGGGAAGCACAGATACGCAGTATTTT.

The chain links TRBV9 to TRBJ2-3, with 9 bases aligning to TRBD2. J lost 4 bases, V lost 4 bases, and 10 bases had no gene match. This CDR3 is 16 amino acids long. Germline lookup yields CDR1 SGDLS and CDR2 YYNGEE. The chain's CDR3 is CASSPHPSGDADTQYF. CDR3 nucleotides: TGTGCCAGCAGCCCCCACCCTAGCGGGGATGCAGATACGCAGTATTTT.

The chain uses TRBV7-2 and TRBJ2-2; 10 bases are shared with TRBD2. The CDR3 is 15 amino acids. J was trimmed by 5 bases and V by 5 bases; bases with no gene match: 5. The germline CDR1 and CDR2 sequences are SGHTA and FQGNSA. In DNA, the CDR3 is TGTGCCAGCAGCATTAGCGGGGGGTTTACCGGGGAGCTGTTTTTT. This sequence encodes CASSISGGFTGELFF.

This sequence joins TRBV5-6 and TRBJ1-5; D may be TRBD1 (6 bases). Germline V gene sequence: CDR1 SGHDT, CDR2 YYEEEE. The CDR3 loop spans 16 amino acids. Trimming left V 4 bases short and J 0 bases short, with 14 bases between. The CDR3 nucleotides read TGTGCCAGCAGCGGCTGGACAGAATATAGCAATCAGCCCCAGCATTTT. It translates to CASSGWTEYSNQPQHF.

CDR3 protein: CATSESGTGTDTQYF. The CDR3 bases are TGTGCCACCAGTGAATCCGGGACAGGGACAGATACGCAGTATTTT. The chain recombines TRBV24-1 with TRBJ2-3; 9 nucleotides agree with TRBD1. V lost 4 bases to trimming and J lost 3 bases; unmatched junction nucleotides: 4. The CDR3 totals 15 residues. The V gene's germline CDR1 is KGHDR and CDR2 SFDVKD.